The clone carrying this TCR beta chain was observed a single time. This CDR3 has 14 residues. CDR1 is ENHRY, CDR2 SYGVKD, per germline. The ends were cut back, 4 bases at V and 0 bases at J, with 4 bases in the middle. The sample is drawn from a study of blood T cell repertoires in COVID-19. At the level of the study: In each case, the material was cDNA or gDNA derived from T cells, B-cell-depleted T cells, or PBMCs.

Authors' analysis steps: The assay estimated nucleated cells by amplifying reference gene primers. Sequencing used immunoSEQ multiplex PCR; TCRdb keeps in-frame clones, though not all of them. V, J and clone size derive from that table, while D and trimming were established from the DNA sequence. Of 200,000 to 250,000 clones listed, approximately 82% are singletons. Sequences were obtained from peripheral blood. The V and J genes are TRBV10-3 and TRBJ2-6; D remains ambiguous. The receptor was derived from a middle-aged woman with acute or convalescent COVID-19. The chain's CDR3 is CAISAGSGANVLTF. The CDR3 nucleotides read TGTGCCATCAGTGCCGGCTCTGGGGCCAACGTCCTGACTTTC.